Given below is one T cell receptor (beta chain) in context. This specimen comes from a study of blood T cell repertoires in COVID-19. Only in-frame clones appear in the TCRdb table, and some are missing; sequencing was by immunoSEQ multiplex PCR. The table records some 150,000 clones, roughly 83% of them present only once. Trimming took 8 bases from V and 1 from J, leaving 8 bases between them. Germline V gene data show CDR1 as DFQATT and CDR2 as SNEGSKA (reference sequence). The CDR3 has 11 amino acids. The chain employs TRBV20-1 and TRBJ1-2; unclear D gene. Sequenced sample: peripheral blood. This sequence was found in a woman aged 60-75 years with acute or convalescent COVID-19. CDR3 in DNA: TGCAGTTCTAATCGTAACTATGGCTACACCTTC. This sequence encodes CSSNRNYGYTF.